This T cell receptor beta chain originates from a study of immune evolution from preneoplasia to lung adenocarcinoma. This clone was seen only once. This table comes from immunoSEQ multiplex PCR, and its TCRdb copy is limited to in-frame clones, with some not included. The table lists 3,500 to 4,500 clones, roughly 86% of them singletons. The material sequenced was FFPE minimally invasive lung adenocarcinoma tissue. The receptor comes from a donor at least 70 years old with lung adenocarcinoma.

The CDR3 nucleotides read TGTGCCAGCAGCTTTTCAGAGACCCAGTACTTC. Protein product: CASSFSETQYF. This chain uses TRBV5-4 with TRBJ2-5; unclear D gene. The V end was cut by 2 bases, the J end by 4 bases, with 3 bases between. Germline assignment: CDR1 SGHNT and CDR2 YYREEE (reference sequence). The CDR3 is made up of 11 amino acids. Full variable domain (outside the CDR3, taken from reference TRBV5-4 and TRBJ2-5): ETGVTQSPTHLIKTRGQQVTLRCSSQSGHNTVSWYQQALGQGPQFIFQYYREEENGRGNFPPRFSGLQFPNYSSELNVNALELDDSALYLCASSFSETQYFGPGTRLLVL.